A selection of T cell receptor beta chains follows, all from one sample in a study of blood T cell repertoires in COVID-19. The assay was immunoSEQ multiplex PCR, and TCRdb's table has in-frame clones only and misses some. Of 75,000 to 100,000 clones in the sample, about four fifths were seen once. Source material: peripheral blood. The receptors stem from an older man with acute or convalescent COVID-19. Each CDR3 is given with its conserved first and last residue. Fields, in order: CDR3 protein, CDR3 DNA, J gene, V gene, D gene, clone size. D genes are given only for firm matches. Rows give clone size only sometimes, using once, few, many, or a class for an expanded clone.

CSGGGQGLYGYTF | TGCAGCGGGGGAGGACAGGGCCTCTATGGCTACACCTTC | TRBJ1-2 | TRBV29-1 | TRBD1 | .
CASRSTGGDYGYTF | TGTGCCAGCAGAAGTACAGGGGGCGACTATGGCTACACCTTC | TRBJ1-2 | TRBV6-6 | TRBD1 | .
CASSLVDSNTEAFF | TGTGCCAGCAGCCTCGTTGACAGCAACACTGAAGCTTTCTTT | TRBJ1-1 | TRBV7-6 | . | .
CASSLQGGNTIYF | TGTGCCAGCAGTTTACAGGGAGGAAACACCATATATTTT | TRBJ1-3 | TRBV28 | . | few
CASSGTGAYEQYF | TGTGCCAGCAGCGGGACAGGAGCCTACGAGCAGTACTTC | TRBJ2-7 | TRBV5-5 | TRBD1 | .
CASSYLPRGLGTDTQYF | TGTGCCAGCAGTTACCTTCCTCGAGGGCTGGGGACAGATACGCAGTATTTT | TRBJ2-3 | TRBV27 | . | .
CASRDGGEQYF | TGTGCCAGCAGAGACGGGGGCGAGCAGTACTTC | TRBJ2-7 | TRBV12-3/TRBV12-4 | . | .
CASSSVVAGNEQFF | TGTGCCAGCAGCTCTGTGGTAGCGGGCAATGAGCAGTTCTTC | TRBJ2-1 | TRBV6-2/TRBV6-3 | TRBD2 | once
CASSKRDRGPMYEQYF | TGTGCCAGCAGCAAACGGGACAGGGGCCCTATGTACGAGCAGTACTTC | TRBJ2-7 | TRBV7-2 | TRBD1 | .
CASTPPGQGYEQYF | TGTGCCAGCACTCCTCCGGGACAGGGGTACGAGCAGTACTTC | TRBJ2-7 | TRBV6-4 | TRBD1 | .
CAISVGTPVRNNEQFF | TGTGCCATCAGTGTCGGGACTCCCGTTCGCAACAATGAGCAGTTCTTC | TRBJ2-1 | TRBV10-3 | . | .
CATSDFEGRGSNEQFF | TGTGCCACCAGTGATTTTGAAGGGCGGGGGTCCAATGAGCAGTTCTTC | TRBJ2-1 | TRBV24-1 | TRBD2 | .
CASSFEDRVSSYEQYF | TGTGCCAGCAGTTTCGAGGACAGGGTAAGCTCCTACGAGCAGTACTTC | TRBJ2-7 | TRBV28 | TRBD1 | .
CASRLTLDNEQFF | TGTGCCAGCAGACTCACCCTCGACAATGAGCAGTTCTTC | TRBJ2-1 | TRBV6-5 | . | once
CASSSGSSNQPQHF | TGTGCCAGCAGTTCGGGGTCTAGCAATCAGCCCCAGCATTTT | TRBJ1-5 | TRBV2 | . | .
CASSKRDTPQDTQYF | TGTGCCAGTAGTAAACGAGACACTCCCCAAGATACGCAGTATTTT | TRBJ2-3 | TRBV19 | . | .
CAISGGYEQYF | TGTGCCATCAGTGGCGGCTACGAGCAGTACTTC | TRBJ2-7 | TRBV10-3 | . | once
CASSPSGRGLYEQYF | TGTGCCAGCAGTCCCAGCGGGAGAGGTCTCTACGAGCAGTACTTC | TRBJ2-7 | TRBV28 | TRBD2 | .
CASSLNAAVLYQETQYF | TGTGCCAGCAGCTTAAATGCGGCCGTTTTGTACCAAGAGACCCAGTACTTC | TRBJ2-5 | TRBV11-3 | . | .
CASSWDRGNTGELFF | TGTGCCAGCAGTTGGGACAGGGGGAACACCGGGGAGCTGTTTTTT | TRBJ2-2 | TRBV6-5 | TRBD1 | .